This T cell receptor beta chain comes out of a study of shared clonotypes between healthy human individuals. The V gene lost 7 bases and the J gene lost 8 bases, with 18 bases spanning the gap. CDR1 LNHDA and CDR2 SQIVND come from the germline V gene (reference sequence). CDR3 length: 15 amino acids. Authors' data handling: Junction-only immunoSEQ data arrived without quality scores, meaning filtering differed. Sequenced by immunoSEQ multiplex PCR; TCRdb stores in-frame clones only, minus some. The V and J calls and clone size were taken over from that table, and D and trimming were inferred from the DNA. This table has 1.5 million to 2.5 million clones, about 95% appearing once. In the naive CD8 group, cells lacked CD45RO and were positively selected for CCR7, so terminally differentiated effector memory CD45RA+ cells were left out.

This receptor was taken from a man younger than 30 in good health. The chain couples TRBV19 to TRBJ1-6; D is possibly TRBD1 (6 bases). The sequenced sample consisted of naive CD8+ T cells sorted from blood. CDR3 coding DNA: TGTGCCAGTACCCCAGAGCGGGGGGCCTATTCACCCCTCCACTTT. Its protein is CASTPERGAYSPLHF.